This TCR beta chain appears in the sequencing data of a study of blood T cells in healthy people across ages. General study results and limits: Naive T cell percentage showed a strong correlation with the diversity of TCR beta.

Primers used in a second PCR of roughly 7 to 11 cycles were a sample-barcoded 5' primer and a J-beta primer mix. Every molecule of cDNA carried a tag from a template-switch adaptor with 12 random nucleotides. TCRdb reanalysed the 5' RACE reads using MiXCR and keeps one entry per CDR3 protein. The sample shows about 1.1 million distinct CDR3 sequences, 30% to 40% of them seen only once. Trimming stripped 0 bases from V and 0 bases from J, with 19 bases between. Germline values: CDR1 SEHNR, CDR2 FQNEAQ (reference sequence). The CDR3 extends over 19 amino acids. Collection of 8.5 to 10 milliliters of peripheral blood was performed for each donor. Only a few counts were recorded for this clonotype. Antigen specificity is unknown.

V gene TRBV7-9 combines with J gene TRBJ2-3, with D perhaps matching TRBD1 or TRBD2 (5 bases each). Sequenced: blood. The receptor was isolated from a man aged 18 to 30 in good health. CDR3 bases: TGTGCCAGCAGCTTAGCGGTCGTGCGAGGGGTGAAGAGCACAGATACGCAGTATTTT. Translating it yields CASSLAVVRGVKSTDTQYF. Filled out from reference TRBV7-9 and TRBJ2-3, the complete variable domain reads DTGVSQNPRHKITKRGQNVTFRCDPISEHNRLYWYRQTLGQGPEFLTYFQNEAQLEKSRLLSDRFSAERPKGSFSTLEIQRTEQGDSAMYLCASSLAVVRGVKSTDTQYFGPGTRLTVL.